This is a list of T cell receptor beta chains from one sample in a study of blood T cell repertoires in COVID-19. The protocol was immunoSEQ multiplex PCR, while the TCRdb copy is restricted to in-frame clones and leaves out a portion. The sample has roughly 190,000 clones; more than 70% are singletons. Sequencing was carried out using peripheral blood. The receptors here all came from a man between 40 and 49 years old with active or convalescent COVID-19. Each CDR3 is given with its conserved first and last residue. Each record gives: clone size, J gene, CDR3 length, V gene, D gene, CDR3 protein, CDR3 DNA. D genes are given only for firm matches. The size entry is marked missing in some rows and otherwise reads once, few, many or a size class.

>-|TRBJ2-7|14|TRBV18|TRBD1
CASSPGTGTYEQYF
TGTGCCAGCTCACCCGGGACAGGGACCTACGAGCAGTACTTC
>-|TRBJ1-2|16|TRBV6-1|TRBD1
CASSEALSQGAYGYTF
TGTGCCAGCAGTGAAGCGCTATCTCAGGGGGCTTATGGCTACACCTTC
>-|TRBJ2-3|18|TRBV7-9|TRBD1
CASSPRIRQGALADTQYF
TGTGCCAGCAGCCCAAGGATCAGACAGGGGGCATTGGCAGATACGCAGTATTTT
>-|TRBJ2-3|17|TRBV7-9|TRBD2
CASSFGLAGVGADTQYF
TGTGCCAGCAGCTTCGGCCTAGCGGGAGTTGGGGCAGATACGCAGTATTTT
>-|TRBJ2-5|15|TRBV18|-
CASSPHKGVQETQYF
TGTGCCAGCTCACCACACAAGGGGGTCCAAGAGACCCAGTACTTC
>-|TRBJ1-2|13|TRBV12-3/TRBV12-4|TRBD1
CASSIGQVYGYTF
TGTGCCAGCAGTATTGGACAGGTCTATGGCTACACCTTC
>-|TRBJ1-1|15|TRBV10-3|-
CAISGEGAGNTEAFF
TGTGCCATCAGTGGTGAGGGCGCAGGAAACACTGAAGCTTTCTTT
>once|TRBJ2-3|17|TRBV7-3|TRBD2
CASSPIGGGLRTDTQYF
TGTGCCAGCAGCCCTATTGGCGGGGGGCTTCGCACAGATACGCAGTATTTT
>-|TRBJ1-3|14|TRBV11-3|TRBD1
CASSESTGGNTIYF
TGTGCCAGCAGCGAGTCGACAGGGGGAAACACCATATATTTT
>-|TRBJ2-5|14|TRBV6-5|TRBD2
CASSPSGGGETQYF
TGTGCCAGCAGTCCCAGTGGCGGGGGGGAGACCCAGTACTTC
>-|TRBJ1-6|15|TRBV7-9|-
CASSLGTSGGSPLHF
TGTGCCAGCAGCTTAGGGACGTCGGGGGGTTCACCCCTCCACTTT
>-|TRBJ2-7|13|TRBV7-8|-
CASSLGSNYEQYF
TGTGCCAGCAGCTTGGGCAGTAATTACGAGCAGTACTTC
>-|TRBJ1-6|16|TRBV19|TRBD1
CASSTRTGGAPSPLHF
TGTGCCAGTAGTACCCGAACAGGGGGCGCACCTTCACCCCTCCACTTT
>once|TRBJ1-1|13|TRBV12-5|TRBD1
CATRDRANTEAFF
TGTGCTACTCGGGACAGGGCTAACACTGAAGCTTTCTTT
>-|TRBJ1-2|12|TRBV7-8|-
CASSQRNYGYTF
TGTGCCAGCAGCCAGAGGAACTATGGCTACACCTTC
>-|TRBJ1-5|16|TRBV5-1|-
CASSLRDSKGNQPQHF
TGCGCCAGCAGCTTACGGGATTCTAAAGGGAATCAGCCCCAGCATTTT
>-|TRBJ2-4|19|TRBV7-9|TRBD2
CASSLFPSGGRLAKNIQYF
TGTGCCAGCAGCTTATTTCCTAGCGGGGGAAGGTTAGCCAAAAACATTCAGTACTTC
>-|TRBJ1-1|15|TRBV12-5|-
CASGLGQKSYTEAFF
TGTGCTAGTGGTTTGGGACAGAAAAGCTACACTGAAGCTTTCTTT
>-|TRBJ1-4|19|TRBV7-2|TRBD1
CASSSVVFGQGSTNEKLFF
TGTGCCAGCAGCTCTGTCGTCTTCGGACAGGGGTCCACTAATGAAAAACTGTTTTTT
>-|TRBJ2-7|14|TRBV7-2|TRBD1
CASSWTGTGYEQYF
TGTGCCAGCAGCTGGACCGGGACAGGGTACGAGCAGTACTTC
>-|TRBJ1-5|14|TRBV27|TRBD1
CASSYGQGNQPQHF
TGTGCCAGCAGTTATGGACAGGGGAATCAGCCCCAGCATTTT
>-|TRBJ2-1|13|TRBV2|-
CASNTGLYNEQFF
TGTGCCAGCAATACAGGGCTCTACAATGAGCAGTTCTTC
>-|TRBJ1-4|14|TRBV10-3|TRBD1
CAIRGTDPNEKLFF
TGTGCCATCCGAGGGACAGATCCTAATGAAAAACTGTTTTTT
>once|TRBJ1-1|14|TRBV6-1|-
CASSEQGYMVGGFF
TGTGCCAGCAGTGAGCAGGGTTATATGGTCGGGGGTTTCTTT
>-|TRBJ2-5|15|TRBV7-2|TRBD2
CASSSRLAGKETQYF
TGTGCCAGCAGCTCTAGACTAGCGGGGAAAGAGACCCAGTACTTC